These 27 T cell receptor beta chains originate from one sample sequenced in a study of blood T cell repertoires in COVID-19. The data were produced by immunoSEQ multiplex PCR, yet TCRdb's version contains in-frame clones alone and is incomplete. The sample lists 200,000 to 250,000 clones, approximately 80% seen once, with roughly 13% in the top ten. Source material: peripheral blood. These receptors were obtained from a human donor in a cohort sampled during active COVID-19.

This clone turned up a few times. The chain combines TRBV7-2 with TRBJ1-6; no clear D gene. V was trimmed by 2 bases and J by 5 bases, leaving 10 bases between them. Per germline, CDR1 SGHTA and CDR2 FQGNSA. CDR3 length: 15 amino acids. The CDR3 region is CASSLLQSNNSPLHF. The CDR3 DNA sequence: TGTGCCAGCAGCTTATTACAGAGTAATAATTCACCCCTCCACTTT.

The chain has TRBV24-1 and TRBJ2-5; 12 positions agree with TRBD2. After removal of 3 bases from V and 2 bases from J, the junction contained 3 bases not matched to a gene. The germline V gene has CDR1 KGHDR and CDR2 SFDVKD. The CDR3 is 16 residues long. The CDR3, as DNA: TGTGCCACCAGTGATCGGACTAGCGGGACACAAGAGACCCAGTACTTC. Its translation is CATSDRTSGTQETQYF.

The chain links TRBV24-1 to TRBJ2-2, with 11 bases identical to TRBD2. Germline V gene lookup returns CDR1 KGHDR and CDR2 SFDVKD. J was trimmed by 5 bases and V by 1 base; bases with no gene match: 5. This CDR3 region has 17 residues. CDR3 sequence reads: CATSDFSGGARTGELFF. CDR3 nucleotide sequence: TGTGCCACCAGTGATTTTAGCGGGGGGGCAAGGACCGGGGAGCTGTTTTTT.

The chain recombines TRBV6-6 with TRBJ2-7; 7 bases are a match to TRBD1. V was pared by 2 bases and J by 3 bases, with 1 base of the junction left unmatched. This CDR3 is built from 13 residues. CDR1 MNHNY and CDR2 SVGAGI come from the germline V gene (reference sequence). CDR3: CASSYGTDYEQYF. The CDR3, as DNA: TGTGCCAGCAGTTACGGGACAGACTACGAGCAGTACTTC.

The chain carries TRBV27 and TRBJ1-1; TRBD1 is a possible D gene (6 bases). Trimming removed 9 bases from V and 11 bases from J, with 16 bases in between. Per germline, CDR1 MNHEY and CDR2 SMNVEV (reference sequence). The CDR3 contains 11 residues. DNA of the CDR3: TGTGCCAGTAGAGACAGGACGCGGGCTTTCTTT. Encoded protein: CASRDRTRAFF.

The rearrangement uses TRBV5-4 and TRBJ2-5; D might be TRBD2 (6 bases). Trimming cost V 2 bases and J 5 bases, with 19 bases left between them. Germline V gives CDR1 SGHNT, CDR2 YYREEE (reference sequence). There are 16 residues in the CDR3. As DNA, the CDR3 is TGTGCCAGCAGCTTCGGAGGGGTTGAAAGGGGTGAGACCCAGTACTTC. Translated, it gives CASSFGGVERGETQYF.

The rearrangement links TRBV4-1 to TRBJ1-2, with D perhaps TRBD1 (5 bases). The CDR3 is made up of 13 amino acids. Trimming left V 0 bases short and J 7 bases short, with 9 bases between. Germline-derived CDR1 and CDR2 are MGHRA and YSYEKL. CDR3: CASSQEPGFGYTF. In nucleotides, the CDR3 is TGCGCCAGCAGCCAAGAGCCAGGGTTTGGCTACACCTTC.

This chain joins TRBV27 and TRBJ2-7; maybe TRBD2 (6 bases). The CDR3 consists of 17 residues. From germline, CDR1 is MNHEY and CDR2 SMNVEV (reference sequence). V shed 5 bases and J shed 1 base, with 21 bases lying between them. The CDR3 region has the DNA TGTGCCAGCAGTCCAGGATGGGGGGTCCAACAGTCCTACGAGCAGTACTTC. Its protein is CASSPGWGVQQSYEQYF.

There are a few counts of this clone. Written as DNA, the CDR3 is TGTGCCAGCAGTTTCCGGGACAGCTCTGGAAACACCATATATTTT. Translation: CASSFRDSSGNTIYF. This sequence joins TRBV6-2 or TRBV6-3 and TRBJ1-3; 7 bases agree with TRBD1. The CDR3 length is 15 residues. V dropped 4 bases and J dropped 0; count of bases not matched to a gene: 3. Germline assignment: CDR1 MNHEY and CDR2 SVGEGT.

This clone was seen a single time. CDR3 in amino acids: CASSLDRGYGYTF. The DNA of the CDR3 is TGTGCCAGCAGTTTAGACAGGGGGTATGGCTACACCTTC. The rearrangement links TRBV28 to TRBJ1-2, with 9 bases fitting TRBD1. The V segment lost 2 bases and the J segment 5 bases; nucleotides outside the gene matches: 0. Per germline, CDR1 MDHEN and CDR2 SYDVKM. The CDR3 has 13 amino acids.

This chain uses TRBV19 with TRBJ1-3; D call uncertain. CDR3 length: 15 residues. Trimming cost V 5 bases and J 1 base, with 12 bases left between them. CDR1 is LNHDA, CDR2 SQIVND, per germline (reference sequence). Here the CDR3 reads CASSPSTESGNTIYF. The CDR3 DNA sequence: TGTGCCAGTAGTCCCTCCACAGAGTCTGGAAACACCATATATTTT.

The chain uses TRBV7-2 and TRBJ1-2, with a weak D call TRBD1 (5 bases). The V end lost 1 base, the J end lost 3 bases, and 15 bases lay between the germline ends. This CDR3 comprises 16 residues. Germline CDR1 is SGHTA and CDR2 is FQGNSA. This CDR3 reads CASSLVRFSRDYGYTF. DNA of the CDR3: TGTGCCAGCAGCTTAGTCAGGTTTAGCAGGGACTATGGCTACACCTTC.

CDR3 residues: CASTGTGRNEKLFF. DNA for the CDR3: TGTGCCAGCACCGGGACAGGGAGGAATGAAAAACTGTTTTTT. The chain combines TRBV5-6 with TRBJ1-4; 9 bases line up with TRBD1. Germline V gene lookup returns CDR1 SGHDT and CDR2 YYEEEE. The CDR3 spans 14 residues. Trimming cost V 6 bases and J 5 bases; bases outside gene matches: 5.

In its sample, this clone was seen a few times. This chain joins TRBV4-3 and TRBJ2-3; 7 nucleotides line up with TRBD1. This CDR3 is 15 amino acids long. Germline assignment: CDR1 LGHNA and CDR2 YSLEER. Losses at the gene ends were 3 bases for V and 7 bases for J; bases not matched to a gene: 10. DNA for the CDR3: TGCGCCAGCAGCCAGAGGGGGCGAGAGGTTTATACGCAGTATTTT. This encodes CASSQRGREVYTQYF.

The chain's CDR3 is CASSLSGRHYEQYF. For the CDR3, the DNA is TGTGCCAGCAGTTTATCAGGTCGACACTACGAGCAGTACTTC. This chain uses TRBV28 with TRBJ2-7; D unclear. Germline CDR1 MDHEN, CDR2 SYDVKM. The CDR3 is 14 residues long. Trimming removed 1 base at V and 3 bases at J, with 10 bases between.

The chain joins TRBV5-1 to TRBJ2-1, with 9 bases fitting TRBD2. Germline CDR1 and CDR2: SGHRS and YFSETQ. J lost 4 bases, V lost 0 bases, and 5 bases had no gene match. The CDR3 length is 16 residues. Here the CDR3 DNA reads TGCGCCAGCAGCTTGGGTTCTAGCGGGACATACAATGAGCAGTTCTTC. Translated, it gives CASSLGSSGTYNEQFF.

The chain couples TRBV28 to TRBJ2-7; TRBD2 agrees at 7 bases. Unmatched junction bases numbered 13, after V lost 10 bases and J lost 4 bases. CDR1 MDHEN and CDR2 SYDVKM come from the germline V gene. This CDR3 has 14 amino acids. The CDR3 nucleotides read TGTGCCACCCTCTTTGGGGGGGGAAGGTACGAGCAGTACTTC. As protein: CATLFGGGRYEQYF.

This clone was recorded only once. The rearrangement links TRBV28 to TRBJ1-6; no clear D gene. Germline V gene lookup returns CDR1 MDHEN and CDR2 SYDVKM. The CDR3 is made up of 12 amino acids. V was shortened by 6 bases and J by 7 bases, with 7 bases between the two germline ends. In DNA form, the CDR3 reads TGTGCCAGCAGCACAGCAAATTCACCCCTCCACTTT. It codes for CASSTANSPLHF.

V is TRBV29-1 and J is TRBJ1-2; the D gene is possibly TRBD1 (5 bases). Germline CDR1 reads SQVTM; CDR2 reads ANQGSEA. V lost 0 bases to trimming and J lost 4 bases, with 9 bases between them. The CDR3 sequence is 13 residues long. CDR3 loop: CSVEEGEVYGYTF. As DNA, the CDR3 is TGCAGCGTTGAAGAGGGGGAGGTCTATGGCTACACCTTC.

This sequence joins TRBV12-3 or TRBV12-4 and TRBJ1-2; TRBD1 matches 7 bases. V shed 1 base and J 12 bases; nucleotides not matched to a gene: 8. This CDR3 has 13 residues. The CDR3 loop is CASSLGQGLPDTF. CDR3 bases: TGTGCCAGCAGTTTAGGACAGGGCCTGCCTGACACCTTC.

The chain uses TRBV12-3 or TRBV12-4 and TRBJ1-2, with D uncertain. This CDR3 has 12 amino acids. V was cut by 6 bases and J by 8 bases, with 13 bases left in between. CDR3 region: CASSSWATGYTF. Here the CDR3 DNA reads TGTGCCAGCAGCAGTTGGGCAACGGGCTACACCTTC.

This chain's CDR3 is CASSPSGQRSYEQYF. CDR3 DNA: TGTGCCAGCTCACCATCGGGACAGCGGTCCTACGAGCAGTACTTC. The J gene is TRBJ2-7, the V gene TRBV18, with 7 bases fitting TRBD1. CDR1 KGHSH and CDR2 LQKENI come from the germline V gene. The CDR3 extends over 15 amino acids. J was trimmed by 1 base and V by 2 bases; bases with no gene match: 5. Combining the CDR3 with reference TRBV18 and TRBJ2-7 gives the whole variable domain NAGVMQNPRHLVRRRGQEARLRCSPMKGHSHVYWYRQLPEEGLKFMVYLQKENIIDESGMPKERFSAEFPKEGPSILRIQQVVRGDSAAYFCASSPSGQRSYEQYFGPGTRLTVT.

This clone was recorded a few times. This chain connects TRBV24-1 to TRBJ1-4; no firm D call. Per the germline V gene, CDR1 is KGHDR and CDR2 is SFDVKD. Trimming removed 2 bases from V and 5 bases from J, with 23 bases in between. The CDR3 runs 19 residues. The CDR3 region has the DNA TGTGCCACCAGTGATTCGTTCCTTTTCTCAGGCGCAATAAATGAAAAACTGTTTTTT. Translation: CATSDSFLFSGAINEKLFF.

The CDR3 coding sequence is TGCGCCAGCAGCTACGGGAGTCCCCCGGCCTACGAGCAGTACTTC. This translates into CASSYGSPPAYEQYF. The chain has TRBV5-1 and TRBJ2-7; a possible D gene is TRBD2 (6 bases). This CDR3 region has 15 residues. Germline V gene sequence: CDR1 SGHRS, CDR2 YFSETQ. V dropped 3 bases and J dropped 2 bases, with 15 bases sitting between them.

The chain combines TRBV29-1 with TRBJ1-3, with D maybe TRBD1 (6 bases). This CDR3 region has 14 residues. V dropped 5 bases and J dropped 5 bases, with 16 bases sitting between them. CDR1 and CDR2 from the germline V gene are SQVTM and ANQGSEA. The CDR3 nucleotides are TGCAGCGTTCAACCGGGGGGGACACGAAACACCATATATTTT. It encodes CSVQPGGTRNTIYF.

J is TRBJ1-5 and V is TRBV28; a weak D match, TRBD1 (5 bases). Germline assignment: CDR1 MDHEN and CDR2 SYDVKM. The CDR3 has 14 residues. V lost 10 bases and J 4 bases, leaving 17 bases between the germline ends. This chain's CDR3 is CAIGKRQTNQPQHF. The CDR3 DNA reads TGTGCCATAGGTAAGAGACAGACAAATCAGCCCCAGCATTTT.

Worth noting for this clone: The junction departs from the called germline gene at one end, perhaps through a read error. The V gene is TRBV2, the J gene TRBJ1-1; a weak D match, TRBD1 (6 bases). Germline V CDR1 and CDR2: SNHLY, FYNNEI. This CDR3 is built from 16 residues. CDR3 protein: CVCAREGTGMNTEAFF. CDR3 DNA sequence: TGCGTTTGCGCAAGAGAGGGCACAGGGATGAACACTGAAGCTTTCTTT.